This T cell receptor (beta chain) was recorded in a study of cytomegalovirus exposure and HLA in healthy donors (dated by TCRdb to 2017 to 2019). In the study overall: A later analysis indicated that the 130 or so validation repertoires were generated on the platform also employed for the approximately 700 repertoires of the first cohort. The study was designed to test whether signatures of past pathogen exposure could be identified by cataloging public T cell receptors. Along with the approximately 650-subject first cohort, a separate validation cohort of over a hundred different subjects was used. To predict cytomegalovirus infection status, the study brought together high-throughput TCR immunosequencing, statistical association of individual TCRs with disease status, and machine learning. Study-wide findings and limitations: In the study, 150 to 200 TCR beta chains were listed as associated with cytomegalovirus. It was suggested by the authors that the approach could potentially be generalized to other disease states and immunological phenotypes. A later analysis found that TCRs clustered in the first cohort also tended to co-occur in the 95 to 150 validation repertoires, with 94% of cluster scores above 0. In vitro tests confirmed that a few of the cytomegalovirus-associated TCR beta chains recognize cytomegalovirus antigens. A later analysis had no HLA typing for the validation cohort, so co-occurrence there was scored across all 130 or so repertoires. While some public TCRs were present in many individuals, most TCR sequences turned up only very rarely across donors. The classifier was reported to diagnose cytomegalovirus status with high specificity and sensitivity in both the original cohort and the validation cohort.

Libraries were built with the immunoSEQ multiplex PCR assay. As for how the authors treated the data: A statistical classification framework was built to diagnose cytomegalovirus status from the catalog of TCR beta chain sequences. Entries here come from immuneACCESS through TCRdb and include only in-frame sequences with V and J called. Some clones fail to appear in such tables; in the studies checked, an unresolved V gene covers under half of the shortfall, and the cause of the remainder is unknown. V, J and clone size are taken as reported in that table, and D and trimming were inferred from the DNA itself. Here the sample has about 200,000 clones; 80% to 90% occur a single time. 2% of the sample is in the top ten clones. According to the germline V gene, CDR1 reads SGHRS and CDR2 reads YFSETQ. From the cysteine up to the phenylalanine, the CDR3 has a length of 16 residues. Just the 48-base CDR3 DNA is kept, in frame starting at base 1. Ends trimmed: V by 0 bases, J by 4 bases; bases unmatched to a gene: 5.

About this clone: What this receptor recognizes is not known. Per-base qualities were not stored, and no clone one base away is much larger.

Donors formed part of the validation cohort, which comprised fewer than 150 subjects and was distinct from the first cohort of 666 subjects. In this chain, TRBV5-1 is recombined with TRBJ2-3, and TRBD2 aligns with 10 junction nucleotides. The sample was PBMCs. This receptor was obtained from a woman between 18 and 30 years old in good health and CMV-seropositive. CDR3 region: CASSLGGSGRSDTQYF. The DNA sequence follows: TGCGCCAGCAGCTTGGGGGGTAGCGGGAGGTCAGATACGCAGTATTTT.